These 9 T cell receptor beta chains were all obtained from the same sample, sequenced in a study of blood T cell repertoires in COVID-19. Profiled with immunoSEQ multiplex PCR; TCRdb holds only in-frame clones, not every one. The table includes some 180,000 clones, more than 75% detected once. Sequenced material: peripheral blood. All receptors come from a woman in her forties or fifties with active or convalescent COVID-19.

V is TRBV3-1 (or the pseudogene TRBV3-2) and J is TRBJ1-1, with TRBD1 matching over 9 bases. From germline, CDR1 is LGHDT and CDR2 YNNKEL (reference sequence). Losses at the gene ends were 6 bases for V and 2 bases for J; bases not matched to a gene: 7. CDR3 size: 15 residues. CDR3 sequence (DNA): TGTGCCAGCAGTGGGACAGGGACTCGAAACACTGAAGCTTTCTTT. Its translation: CASSGTGTRNTEAFF.

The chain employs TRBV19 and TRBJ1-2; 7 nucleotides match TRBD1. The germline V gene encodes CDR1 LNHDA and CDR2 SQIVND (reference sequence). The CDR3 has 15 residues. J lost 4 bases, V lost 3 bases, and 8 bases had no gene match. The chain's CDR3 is CASSIGAQGIYGYTF. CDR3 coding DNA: TGTGCCAGTAGTATCGGCGCACAGGGGATCTATGGCTACACCTTC.

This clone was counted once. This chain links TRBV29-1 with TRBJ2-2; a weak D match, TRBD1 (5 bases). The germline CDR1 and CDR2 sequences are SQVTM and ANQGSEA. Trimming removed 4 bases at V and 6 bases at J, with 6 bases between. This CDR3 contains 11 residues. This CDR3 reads CSVGQSGELFF. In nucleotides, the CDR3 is TGCAGCGTTGGACAGTCCGGGGAGCTGTTTTTT.

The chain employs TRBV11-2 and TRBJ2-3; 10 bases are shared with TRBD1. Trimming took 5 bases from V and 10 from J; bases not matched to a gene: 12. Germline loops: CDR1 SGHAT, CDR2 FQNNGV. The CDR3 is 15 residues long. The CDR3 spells CASSPTGTGALAQYF. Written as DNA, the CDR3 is TGTGCCAGCAGCCCCACCGGGACAGGGGCGCTTGCGCAGTATTTT. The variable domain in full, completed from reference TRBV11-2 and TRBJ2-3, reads EAGVAQSPRYKIIEKRQSVAFWCNPISGHATLYWYQQILGQGPKLLIQFQNNGVVDDSQLPKDRFSAERLKGVDSTLKIQPAKLEDSAVYLCASSPTGTGALAQYFGPGTRLTVL.

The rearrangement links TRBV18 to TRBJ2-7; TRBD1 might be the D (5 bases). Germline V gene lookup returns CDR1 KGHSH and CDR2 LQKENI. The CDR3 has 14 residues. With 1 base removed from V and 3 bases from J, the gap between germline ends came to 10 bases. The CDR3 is CASSPRARDYEQYF. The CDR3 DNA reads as TGTGCCAGCTCACCACGGGCCAGGGACTACGAGCAGTACTTC.

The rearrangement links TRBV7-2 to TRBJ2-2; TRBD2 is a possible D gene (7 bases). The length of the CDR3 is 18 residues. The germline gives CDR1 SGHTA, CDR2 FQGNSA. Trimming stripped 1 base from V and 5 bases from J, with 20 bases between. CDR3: CASSLGTGRGPRTGELFF. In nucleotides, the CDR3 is TGTGCCAGCAGCTTAGGTACGGGGCGGGGGCCGAGGACCGGGGAGCTGTTTTTT. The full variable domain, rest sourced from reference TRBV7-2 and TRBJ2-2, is GAGVSQSPSNKVTEKGKDVELRCDPISGHTALYWYRQSLGQGLEFLIYFQGNSAPDKSGLPSDRFSAERTGGSVSTLTIQRTQQEDSAVYLCASSLGTGRGPRTGELFFGEGSRLTVL.

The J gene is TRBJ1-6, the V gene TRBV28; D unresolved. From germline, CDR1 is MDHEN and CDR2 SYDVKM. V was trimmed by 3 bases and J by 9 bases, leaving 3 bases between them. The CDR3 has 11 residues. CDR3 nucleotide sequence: TGTGCCAGCAGTTTCGGTTCACCCCTCCACTTT. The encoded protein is CASSFGSPLHF.

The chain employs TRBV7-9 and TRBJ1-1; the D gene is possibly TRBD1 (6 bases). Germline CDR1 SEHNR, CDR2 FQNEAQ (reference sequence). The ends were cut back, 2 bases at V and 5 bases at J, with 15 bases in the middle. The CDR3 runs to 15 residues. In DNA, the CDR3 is TGTGCCAGCAGCTTAATGCCAGGGGCGATGACTGAAGCTTTCTTT. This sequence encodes CASSLMPGAMTEAFF.

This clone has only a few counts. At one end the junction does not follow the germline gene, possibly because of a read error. CDR3 amino acids: CASILAGGSTEAFF. The CDR3 coding sequence is TGTGCCAGCATCTTAGCCGGGGGTAGTACTGAAGCTTTCTTT. This sequence joins TRBV7-2 and TRBJ1-1; a possible D gene is TRBD1 (5 bases). The germline CDR1 and CDR2 sequences are SGHTA and FQGNSA. The CDR3 runs 14 residues.